Listed below are T cell receptor beta chains from one sample, sequenced in a study of T cells in Graves' hyperthyroidism and ophthalmopathy. TCRdb re-derived calls from the multiplex PCR reads in MiXCR, one entry per CDR3 protein. The table shows fewer than 750,000 distinct CDR3 sequences, with approximately 15% occurring only once. Sequencing was done on a sample of blood. These TCRs come from a woman in her thirties or forties with Graves' ophthalmopathy. The conserved cysteine and the conserved F or W are not part of the CDR3 here.

V gene | CDR3 protein
TRBV29-1 | SVLGQGTYEQY
TRBV9 | ASSAQGRNTGELF
TRBV3-1 | ASRAWESYEQY
TRBV6-1 | ASSLFYSGANVLT
TRBV11-2 | ASRTQGAGETQY
TRBV5-1 | ASSHGQGAYEQY
TRBV12-5 | ASGSGLGAYGYT
TRBV28 | ASSRAGLAPISYEQY
TRBV6-1 | ASREGTAGFWTGELF
TRBV27 | ASSWGPGQPQH
TRBV27 | ASSFVFLAGTGKSMWRGEAF
TRBV6-1 | ASSRGRTYEQY
TRBV30 | ATSGQGRWRAEAF
TRBV10-3 | AISDGGQYEQY
TRBV29-1 | SGVSGSYGYT
TRBV24-1 | ATSDSRPGMTYEQY
TRBV7-6 | ASSLPADSNTEAF
TRBV12-3/TRBV12-4 | ASSLDFHPGEQY
TRBV9 | ASSVDWTGGNTIY
TRBV6-1 | ASSTHQGSSTEAF
TRBV7-8 | ASSLSPGSDTQY
TRBV5-1 | ASSVETQDEQY
TRBV6-1 | ASSRTAFSSYEQY
TRBV6-1 | ASSQLAGTYQETQY
TRBV6-5 | ASSYESMGPQH
TRBV29-1 | SVEEGGTSYEQY
TRBV19 | ASSKSAGNQPQH
TRBV19 | ASSQKSGSDTGELF
TRBV5-1 | ASSGLGTTNTGELF
TRBV18 | ASSPTREETQY
TRBV10-2 | ASSVPGYTEAF
TRBV4-2 | ASSQEGGSNYGYT
TRBV19 | ASRVGATGGIDQPQH
TRBV28 | ASSFRNNQETQY
TRBV12-3/TRBV12-4 | ASSLNLGPYEQY
TRBV5-5 | ASSTGQDGETQY
TRBV7-2 | ASSWRPGSNNYGYT
TRBV11-3 | ASSLRAGLVFEQY
TRBV20-1 | SARVEGQETQY
TRBV6-2/TRBV6-3 | ASSYLPGVAPGELF